A selection of T cell receptor beta chains follows, all from one sample in a study of blood T cell repertoires in COVID-19. Profiling relied on immunoSEQ multiplex PCR, and the TCRdb table lists in-frame clones only, not all of them. The sample carries over 250,000 clones, 70% to 90% recorded once. The source material was peripheral blood. Every receptor here comes from a woman aged 70-85 years with acute or convalescent COVID-19. Each CDR3 is given with its conserved first and last residue. The D gene is left open where the match is weak. Rows may omit the clone size; those that give it use once, few, many or a size class.

CDR3 DNA	CDR3 protein	clone size	V gene	J gene	D gene
TGTGCCACCGGCAGATCGGGAGGGAACACTGAAGCTTTCTTT	CATGRSGGNTEAFF	NA	TRBV19	TRBJ1-1	NA
TGTGCCAGTAGGGCGACAGGGGTATTTAGAGGGCCCCAGCATTTT	CASRATGVFRGPQHF	NA	TRBV19	TRBJ1-5	TRBD1
TGTGCCAGCAGTTACTCGAAACTAGCCGGTTCGAAGCAGTACTTC	CASSYSKLAGSKQYF	NA	TRBV6-2/TRBV6-3	TRBJ2-7	NA
TGTGCCAGCAGTGGGGGACAGGGTACGCCCCAGCATTTT	CASSGGQGTPQHF	few	TRBV2	TRBJ1-5	TRBD1
TGCGCCAGCAGCTTGGACGGACAGGCTTTAGGCACTGAAGCTTTCTTT	CASSLDGQALGTEAFF	NA	TRBV5-1	TRBJ1-1	TRBD1
TGTGCCAGCTCACCAGCTGAGGGATCAGGAAACACCATATATTTT	CASSPAEGSGNTIYF	NA	TRBV18	TRBJ1-3	NA
TGCGCCAGCAGCCAGGGGCGGGGGGCCCAAGAGACCCAGTACTTC	CASSQGRGAQETQYF	NA	TRBV4-1	TRBJ2-5	TRBD2
TGTGCCAGCAGATGGACAGGGGGCAATAAGAGAACTAATGAAAAACTGTTTTTT	CASRWTGGNKRTNEKLFF	NA	TRBV7-8	TRBJ1-4	TRBD1
TGTGCCAGCAGCCAAGCCTCCTATTACACAGATACGCAGTATTTT	CASSQASYYTDTQYF	NA	TRBV3-1/TRBV3-2	TRBJ2-3	NA
TGTGCCAGCAGCCAAGGGGGGACAGGCCTTTACACTGAAGCTTTCTTT	CASSQGGTGLYTEAFF	few	TRBV14	TRBJ1-1	TRBD1
TGTGCCTGGAGTGCCGGGACAGGGGGCAACGAGCAGTACTTC	CAWSAGTGGNEQYF	NA	TRBV30	TRBJ2-7	TRBD1
TGTGCCAGCAGTTTACACGGGGAAGAAGAGACCCAGTACTTC	CASSLHGEEETQYF	NA	TRBV6-5	TRBJ2-5	NA
TGCAGTGTTAAATACACCGGGGAGCTGTTTTTT	CSVKYTGELFF	NA	TRBV20-1	TRBJ2-2	NA
TGTGCCAGAAGCTTGTTTCCGAGCTTGTTTCCCTACAATGAGCAGTTCTTC	CARSLFPSLFPYNEQFF	once	TRBV5-3	TRBJ2-1	NA
TGTGCCAGCAGCCAAGCCGGACAGTTGGTGGGTGGCTACACCTTC	CASSQAGQLVGGYTF	NA	TRBV3-1/TRBV3-2	TRBJ1-2	NA
TGCGCCAGCAGCTCACAGGGGAGGACTGAAGCTTTCTTT	CASSSQGRTEAFF	NA	TRBV5-1	TRBJ1-1	TRBD1
TGTGCCAGCAGCTTCTCCTCGGGTGGAAACACCATATATTTT	CASSFSSGGNTIYF	NA	TRBV7-2	TRBJ1-3	NA
TGCGCCAGCAGCTCCCTGTCCGGGGGACAGACAGATACGCAGTATTTT	CASSSLSGGQTDTQYF	NA	TRBV5-1	TRBJ2-3	NA
TGTGCCACCAGTGATTTGAACCGGGGTGGGACCGGGGAGCTGTTTTTT	CATSDLNRGGTGELFF	NA	TRBV24-1	TRBJ2-2	NA
TGTGCCAGCCGGGGGGCTAGCACAGATACGCAGTATTTT	CASRGASTDTQYF	few	TRBV3-1/TRBV3-2	TRBJ2-3	NA
TGTGCCAGCAGCTTAGCGGGACAGTTAAGCTCTGGAAACACCATATATTTT	CASSLAGQLSSGNTIYF	NA	TRBV7-2	TRBJ1-3	TRBD1
TGTGCCAGCAGTCGGACCAGGGGGCCAACAGATACGCAGTATTTT	CASSRTRGPTDTQYF	NA	TRBV13	TRBJ2-3	TRBD1
TGTGCCAGCTCACCTTTGAGCCAGAGGGAGACCCAGTACTTC	CASSPLSQRETQYF	NA	TRBV18	TRBJ2-5	NA
TGTGCCGGGCTTGAACGAGGGCGCGGCGAAGCTTTCTTT	CAGLERGRGEAFF	NA	TRBV6-5	TRBJ1-1	NA
TGTGCCAGCAGCCCAACTAGCGGGGGGCCGAGAGATACGCAGTATTTT	CASSPTSGGPRDTQYF	NA	TRBV7-3	TRBJ2-3	TRBD2
TGCGCCAGCAGCACAGACCAAGAGACCCAGTACTTC	CASSTDQETQYF	NA	TRBV5-1	TRBJ2-5	NA
TGTGCCCCCATGAAACGGGGGAGCTACGAGCAGTACTTC	CAPMKRGSYEQYF	NA	TRBV19	TRBJ2-7	NA
TGTGCCAGCAGTGAGGTAATGGCAGGCTATGGCTACACCTTC	CASSEVMAGYGYTF	NA	TRBV6-1	TRBJ1-2	NA
TGTGCCACCAAACGGGCGGGGGCAAGGAACGAGCAGTACTTC	CATKRAGARNEQYF	NA	TRBV27	TRBJ2-7	NA
TGTGCCAGCAGCCTAGCGAACGAGCAGTACTTC	CASSLANEQYF	NA	TRBV5-4	TRBJ2-7	NA
TGCGCCAGCAGCGACGGACTGATATATGGCTACACCTTC	CASSDGLIYGYTF	NA	TRBV4-1	TRBJ1-2	NA
TGTGCCAGCAGCTCTTCACCGTTACAGGGCTTGTCTGGCTACACCTTC	CASSSSPLQGLSGYTF	NA	TRBV3-1/TRBV3-2	TRBJ1-2	NA
TGCGCCAGCAGCCAAGAAAGTCGACAGGGCCGGGAAAAACTGTTTTTT	CASSQESRQGREKLFF	NA	TRBV4-1	TRBJ1-4	TRBD1
TGTGCCAGCAGAGCCCGGGGGGGCACAGATACGCAGTATTTT	CASRARGGTDTQYF	few	TRBV3-1/TRBV3-2	TRBJ2-3	TRBD2
TGTGCCAGCAACCCCGGGTTGAACACTGAAGCTTTCTTT	CASNPGLNTEAFF	once	TRBV6-5	TRBJ1-1	NA
TGTGCCAGCAGTGAACAACCCGGCAGGGTGAGAGATGGCTACACCTTC	CASSEQPGRVRDGYTF	NA	TRBV6-1	TRBJ1-2	NA
TGTGCCAGCAAAGAGAACTATGGCTACACCTTC	CASKENYGYTF	NA	TRBV2	TRBJ1-2	NA
TGTGCCAGCAGTTCGCCCGGGACAGGAAATTCACCCCTCCACTTT	CASSSPGTGNSPLHF	NA	TRBV27	TRBJ1-6	TRBD1
TGTGCCAGCAGCCAGATCGGAGGGGTTCCCGATTCACCCCTCCACTTT	CASSQIGGVPDSPLHF	once	TRBV3-1/TRBV3-2	TRBJ1-6	NA
TGTGCCAGTAGTCCGGGACTTTATGGCTACACCTTC	CASSPGLYGYTF	NA	TRBV19	TRBJ1-2	NA
TGTGCCAGCAGTTTGACCCAGGGGGCCGGACAGCCCCAGCATTTT	CASSLTQGAGQPQHF	NA	TRBV11-2	TRBJ1-5	TRBD1
TGTGCCAGTTCCGAGGTTCGCAATCAGCCCCAGCATTTT	CASSEVRNQPQHF	NA	TRBV19	TRBJ1-5	NA
TGCGCCAGCAGAAGCCGGGGGGACTCTGGAAACACCATATATTTT	CASRSRGDSGNTIYF	NA	TRBV5-1	TRBJ1-3	NA
TGTGCCAGCAGCCAACAAGCGCGGACTGAAGCTTTCTTT	CASSQQARTEAFF	few	TRBV7-6	TRBJ1-1	NA
TGCAGCGTTGAACTAGCGGGGGGGCGAGGCACCGGGGAGCTGTTTTTT	CSVELAGGRGTGELFF	once	TRBV29-1	TRBJ2-2	TRBD2
TGTGCCAGCAGCTTGAGGGAGGCAGATACGCAGTATTTT	CASSLREADTQYF	NA	TRBV7-9	TRBJ2-3	NA
TGTGCCAGCAGCCGGCCAGGCACTAATGAAAAACTGTTTTTT	CASSRPGTNEKLFF	NA	TRBV14	TRBJ1-4	NA
TGTGCCAGCAGCGGCCCGGGACTAGCGGGGGGAAGACCCTCCTACGAGCAGTACTTC	CASSGPGLAGGRPSYEQYF	NA	TRBV21-1	TRBJ2-7	NA
TGCGCCAGCAGCTTGTCGACAGCCCAAGAGACCCAGTACTTC	CASSLSTAQETQYF	few	TRBV5-1	TRBJ2-5	NA